Below, 31 T cell receptor beta chains from the same sample are listed, as sequenced in a study of cytomegalovirus exposure and HLA in healthy donors (dated by TCRdb to the late 2010s). Library generation was performed with the immunoSEQ multiplex PCR assay. A mixture of 60 forward primers for TCR Vbeta segments and 13 reverse primers for TCR Jbeta segments was used in the multiplex PCR. TCRdb's version of the immuneACCESS table is confined to in-frame rearrangements and falls short of the full clone set. An unresolved V gene accounts for under half of the shortfall where checked; the remainder is of unknown origin. The table for this sample shows approximately 120,000 clones. Less than 2.5% of the sample rests with the top ten. Sequenced input: PBMCs. These receptors were obtained from an older woman in good health and CMV-seronegative.

J is TRBJ2-3 and V is TRBV9, with D hard to call. The CDR3 loop spans 14 amino acids. Between the trimmed V and J ends, which lost 1 base and 4 bases, there was a span of 10 bases. Germline lookup yields CDR1 SGDLS and CDR2 YYNGEE. The CDR3 nucleotides read TGTGCCAGCAGCGTAATCGGGTCCGCAGATACGCAGTATTTT. It codes for CASSVIGSADTQYF.

This chain joins TRBV5-1 and TRBJ1-2, with TRBD1 identical over 8 bases. V lost 4 bases and J lost 8; bases outside the gene matches: 10. CDR1 SGHRS and CDR2 YFSETQ come from the germline V gene. The CDR3 loop spans 14 amino acids. CDR3 amino acids: CASSAQGQAFGYTF. CDR3 in DNA: TGCGCCAGCAGCGCCCAGGGACAGGCCTTCGGCTACACCTTC. Filled out from reference TRBV5-1 and TRBJ1-2, the complete variable domain reads KAGVTQTPRYLIKTRGQQVTLSCSPISGHRSVSWYQQTPGQGLQFLFEYFSETQRNKGNFPGRFSGRQFSNSRSEMNVSTLELGDSALYLCASSAQGQAFGYTFGSGTRLTVV.

For this clone: Within the sample, other DNA sequences also encode this same CDR3. The rearrangement uses TRBV2 and TRBJ2-7; the D gene is possibly TRBD1 (6 bases). The CDR3 has 12 residues. From germline, CDR1 is SNHLY and CDR2 FYNNEI. Trimming took 6 bases from V and 0 from J, leaving 6 bases between them. The CDR3 sequence is CASRDSSYEQYF. The DNA for the CDR3 is TGTGCCAGCAGGGACAGCTCCTACGAGCAGTACTTC.

CDR3 sequence (DNA): TGCGCCAGCGGGGACACGAGCTCCTACAATGAGCAGTTCTTC. Translation gives CASGDTSSYNEQFF. The rearrangement uses TRBV5-1 and TRBJ2-1, with D perhaps matching TRBD1 (6 bases). Germline V gene data show CDR1 as SGHRS and CDR2 as YFSETQ. With 7 bases removed from V and 0 bases from J, the gap between germline ends came to 11 bases. The CDR3 loop spans 14 amino acids.

The rearrangement joins TRBV7-6 to TRBJ1-4, with 9 bases that match TRBD1. CDR3 size: 16 residues. Germline V gives CDR1 SGHVS, CDR2 FNYEAQ. After removal of 5 bases from V and 5 bases from J, the junction contained 9 bases not matched to a gene. The CDR3 reads CASSVQTGGLNEKLFF. The CDR3, as DNA: TGTGCCAGCAGCGTCCAAACAGGGGGCCTCAATGAAAAACTGTTTTTT.

This chain connects TRBV20-1 to TRBJ2-3, with D hard to call. The germline CDR1 and CDR2 sequences are DFQATT and SNEGSKA (reference sequence). The CDR3 is made up of 11 amino acids. With 5 bases removed from V and 3 bases from J, the gap between germline ends came to 6 bases. CDR3 loop: CSAVKTDTQYF. In DNA, the CDR3 is TGCAGTGCTGTAAAAACAGATACGCAGTATTTT.

The V call is TRBV5-1, the J call TRBJ2-5; 7 nucleotides match TRBD2. J gave up 2 bases and V 9 bases, and 13 bases lay outside the gene matches. Germline CDR1 reads SGHRS; CDR2 reads YFSETQ. The length of the CDR3 is 15 residues. For the CDR3, the DNA is TGCGCCACCCTCGGGGGGACTGTTACACAAGAGACCCAGTACTTC. Translation: CATLGGTVTQETQYF.

The rearrangement uses TRBV28 and TRBJ2-1; D is possibly TRBD1 (5 bases). The CDR3 is made up of 14 amino acids. V was shortened by 5 bases and J by 0 bases, with 8 bases between the two germline ends. The germline gives CDR1 MDHEN, CDR2 SYDVKM. The CDR3 loop reads CASSQDNSYNEQFF. The CDR3 DNA reads as TGTGCCAGCAGTCAGGACAACTCCTACAATGAGCAGTTCTTC.

This chain uses TRBV7-8 with TRBJ1-5; D uncertain. The CDR3 extends over 16 amino acids. Germline values: CDR1 SGHVS, CDR2 FQNEAQ. Trimming left V 3 bases short and J 0 bases short, with 12 bases between. The CDR3 reads CASSLGQVLSNQPQHF. The CDR3 DNA sequence: TGTGCCAGCAGCTTGGGCCAGGTACTTAGCAATCAGCCCCAGCATTTT.

The genes are TRBV5-1 and TRBJ2-5, with a possible D match to TRBD2 (5 bases). Matching the DNA end better, TRBJ2-7 makes the J call doubtful. Germline loops: CDR1 SGHRS, CDR2 YFSETQ. The CDR3 is 11 amino acids. The CDR3 DNA follows: TGCGCCAGCAGCTCGGAGGACGAGCAGTACTTC. Translated: CASSSEDEQYF.

The V gene is TRBV5-1, the J gene TRBJ2-4, with a weak D call TRBD2 (5 bases). The CDR3 extends over 14 amino acids. The V gene lost 3 bases and the J gene lost 8 bases, with 15 bases spanning the gap. Per the germline V gene, CDR1 is SGHRS and CDR2 is YFSETQ. DNA for the CDR3: TGCGCCAGCAGCTCGGGGTCCCCTGACTACATTCAGTACTTC. Translating it yields CASSSGSPDYIQYF. The full variable domain, its missing parts supplied by reference TRBV5-1 and TRBJ2-4, is KAGVTQTPRYLIKTRGQQVTLSCSPISGHRSVSWYQQTPGQGLQFLFEYFSETQRNKGNFPGRFSGRQFSNSRSEMNVSTLELGDSALYLCASSSGSPDYIQYFGAGTRLSVL.

J is TRBJ2-1 and V is TRBV6-1, with 7 nucleotides matching TRBD1. Germline CDR1 is MNHNS and CDR2 is SASEGT. This CDR3 comprises 14 residues. The trim removed 6 bases at V and 0 bases at J, leaving 2 bases unmatched. The DNA of the CDR3 is TGTGCCAGCAGCGACAGGGCCTCCTACAATGAGCAGTTCTTC. It encodes CASSDRASYNEQFF.

The chain has TRBV7-2 and TRBJ1-1; D is undetermined. Trimming removed 4 bases at V and 8 bases at J, with 8 bases between. Germline V gene sequence: CDR1 SGHTA, CDR2 FQGNSA. The CDR3 loop spans 11 amino acids. This CDR3 reads CASSWPAEAFF. The CDR3 bases are TGTGCCAGCAGCTGGCCAGCGGAAGCTTTCTTT.

CDR3 in DNA: TGTGCCAGCAGCAAGGACAGCCAAAGGCCCACTGAAGCTTTCTTT. Protein sequence: CASSKDSQRPTEAFF. The chain has TRBV7-3 and TRBJ1-1, with a weak D call TRBD1 (6 bases). There are 15 residues in the CDR3. The germline CDR1 and CDR2 sequences are SGHTA and FQGTGA. V was trimmed by 5 bases and J by 4 bases, leaving 17 bases between them.

V and J are TRBV9 and TRBJ2-1; no reliable D call. Germline lookup yields CDR1 SGDLS and CDR2 YYNGEE. The CDR3 runs 15 residues. Trimming stripped 3 bases from V and 0 bases from J, with 10 bases between. CDR3 coding DNA: TGTGCCAGCAGCGAACTCTCGGGCTCCTACAATGAGCAGTTCTTC. Translation: CASSELSGSYNEQFF.

The chain links TRBV6-1 to TRBJ2-7; 8 positions match TRBD1. V shed 7 bases, J shed 5 bases, and the junction held 13 bases outside the gene matches. Germline lookup yields CDR1 MNHNS and CDR2 SASEGT. This CDR3 is 15 amino acids long. CDR3 sequence (DNA): TGTGCCAGCACCCCCCTGGGACAGGCTAGCCACGAGCAGTACTTC. This translates into CASTPLGQASHEQYF.

CDR3 DNA: TGTGCCAGCAGCCGGGGGGGACTAGCGGTGAGCCACGAGCAGTACTTC. This codes for CASSRGGLAVSHEQYF. The chain links TRBV5-4 to TRBJ2-7; 11 positions agree with TRBD2. Trimming at V came to 4 bases and at J to 5 bases, leaving 11 bases not matched to a gene. CDR1 is SGHNT, CDR2 YYREEE, per germline (reference sequence). This CDR3 has 16 amino acids.

The chain recombines TRBV12-5 with TRBJ2-1; D ambiguous. The germline V gene encodes CDR1 LGHNT and CDR2 FRNRAP. The CDR3 has 12 residues. V lost 1 base and J 9 bases, leaving 7 bases between the germline ends. CDR3 nucleotides: TGTGCTAGTGGTTTGGAGCGAGGTGAGCAGTTCTTC. Encoded protein: CASGLERGEQFF.

The rearrangement joins TRBV10-1 to TRBJ2-2; D gene unclear. The ends were cut back, 9 bases at V and 2 bases at J, with 7 bases in the middle. Germline CDR1 and CDR2: WNHNN and SYGVQD (reference sequence). This CDR3 comprises 12 residues. For the CDR3, the DNA is TGCGCCAGTTCCCAAAACACCGGGGAGCTGTTTTTT. Protein product: CASSQNTGELFF.

About this clone itself: This CDR3 is also generated by other DNA sequences in the sample. The CDR3 region has the DNA TGTGCCAGCTCACCCCAGGGGAGCTCCTACAATGAGCAGTTCTTC. It is translated as CASSPQGSSYNEQFF. The chain employs TRBV18 and TRBJ2-1, with a possible D match to TRBD1 (6 bases). This CDR3 region has 15 residues. The germline gives CDR1 KGHSH, CDR2 LQKENI. V lost 3 bases, J lost 0 bases, and 9 bases lay in between.

V usage is TRBV6-1 and J usage is TRBJ2-5; 9 bases align to TRBD2. The J call is in doubt because the DNA end fits TRBJ2-7 better. This CDR3 has 15 amino acids. Germline V gene sequence: CDR1 MNHNS, CDR2 SASEGT. CDR3 residues: CASSEELAGSYEQYF. The CDR3 nucleotides are TGTGCCAGCAGTGAAGAACTAGCGGGCTCCTACGAGCAGTACTTC.

The genes are TRBV28 and TRBJ1-4, with D possibly being TRBD1 (6 bases). This CDR3 comprises 12 residues. V dropped 10 bases and J dropped 5 bases, with 11 bases sitting between them. The germline CDR1 and CDR2 sequences are MDHEN and SYDVKM. CDR3 region: CATFTGNEKLFF. The CDR3 DNA is TGTGCCACCTTCACAGGGAATGAAAAACTGTTTTTT.

The V call is TRBV10-3, the J call TRBJ2-1; 10 bases are shared with TRBD1. Germline V CDR1 and CDR2: ENHRY, SYGVKD. Losses at the gene ends were 8 bases for V and 6 bases for J; bases not matched to a gene: 7. The length of the CDR3 is 14 residues. The CDR3 DNA is TGTGCCATCCAAGGGACAGGGGCACTCAATGAGCAGTTCTTC. Translated, it gives CAIQGTGALNEQFF.

The chain carries TRBV5-4 and TRBJ2-4, with D unresolved. V lost 0 bases and J 8 bases, leaving 12 bases between the germline ends. In germline, CDR1 is SGHNT, CDR2 YYREEE (reference sequence). The CDR3 spans 14 residues. The CDR3 coding sequence is TGTGCCAGCAGCTTGGAACAACGGGTGGACATTCAGTACTTC. This gives the protein CASSLEQRVDIQYF. The entire variable domain, with the rest obtained from reference TRBV5-4 and TRBJ2-4, is as follows: ETGVTQSPTHLIKTRGQQVTLRCSSQSGHNTVSWYQQALGQGPQFIFQYYREEENGRGNFPPRFSGLQFPNYSSELNVNALELDDSALYLCASSLEQRVDIQYFGAGTRLSVL.

This sequence joins TRBV7-2 and TRBJ1-5; D is unresolved. The CDR3 is 16 amino acids. V lost 1 base, J lost 3 bases, and 13 bases lay in between. Germline V gives CDR1 SGHTA, CDR2 FQGNSA. In DNA form, the CDR3 reads TGTGCCAGCAGCTTAGTGGAGTATCCTTACAATCAGCCCCAGCATTTT. Translating it yields CASSLVEYPYNQPQHF.

This chain links TRBV28 with TRBJ1-4, with 10 bases identical to TRBD1. Germline trimming cut 4 bases from V and 10 bases from J; bases unmatched to any gene: 12. The length of the CDR3 is 16 residues. Germline V lookup: CDR1 MDHEN, CDR2 SYDVKM. The CDR3 region is CASSSRGTGAQLKLFF. For the CDR3, the DNA is TGTGCCAGCAGTTCCAGAGGGACAGGGGCGCAATTAAAACTGTTTTTT.

This chain links TRBV5-1 with TRBJ2-3, with 9 bases identical to TRBD2. V lost 4 bases and J lost 0; bases outside the gene matches: 12. This CDR3 region has 18 residues. Germline lookup yields CDR1 SGHRS and CDR2 YFSETQ. This CDR3 reads CASSRKTSGIASTDTQYF. The DNA of the CDR3 is TGCGCCAGCAGCCGTAAGACTAGCGGAATTGCTAGCACAGATACGCAGTATTTT.

The chain recombines TRBV30 with TRBJ2-1, with 7 bases lining up with TRBD1. The length of the CDR3 is 12 residues. Per the germline V gene, CDR1 is GTSNPN and CDR2 is SVGIG (reference sequence). Trimming at V came to 2 bases and at J to 7 bases, leaving 2 bases not matched to a gene. In DNA form, the CDR3 reads TGTGCCTGGAGTCGGACAGGTAATGAGCAGTTCTTC. The encoded protein is CAWSRTGNEQFF. Variable domain in full (rest from reference TRBV30 and TRBJ2-1): SQTIHQWPATLVQPVGSPLSLECTVEGTSNPNLYWYRQAAGRGLQLLFYSVGIGQISSEVPQNLSASRPQDRQFILSSKKLLLSDSGFYLCAWSRTGNEQFFGPGTRLTVL.

Remarks on this clone: Distinct nucleotide sequences in the sample also encode this CDR3. The rearrangement uses TRBV28 and TRBJ2-7, with 7 bases lining up with TRBD1. CDR1 MDHEN and CDR2 SYDVKM come from the germline V gene. CDR3 length: 14 amino acids. V gave up 6 bases and J gave up 2 bases; unmatched junction bases: 7. The CDR3 DNA follows: TGTGCCAGCAGCCCGGGACAGCGTACCTACGAGCAGTACTTC. Amino acids: CASSPGQRTYEQYF.

The V call is TRBV30, the J call TRBJ1-2; the D gene is possibly TRBD1 (6 bases). Looked up from germline, CDR1 is GTSNPN and CDR2 is SVGIG (reference sequence). This CDR3 region has 15 residues. V was cut by 3 bases and J by 1 base, with 15 bases left in between. CDR3 nucleotide sequence: TGTGCCTGGAGGGGTCAACAGGGCCGTAACTATGGCTACACCTTC. This gives the protein CAWRGQQGRNYGYTF.

The chain couples TRBV14 to TRBJ1-5; perhaps TRBD1 as D (5 bases). Trimming cost V 1 base and J 5 bases, with 24 bases left between them. Germline loops: CDR1 SGHDN, CDR2 FVKESK. CDR3 size: 19 residues. CDR3 in amino acids: CASSQGRDRNKGLYQPQHF. The CDR3 bases are TGTGCCAGCAGCCAAGGTAGAGACAGAAATAAAGGGTTATATCAGCCCCAGCATTTT. Based on the CDR3 plus reference TRBV14 and TRBJ1-5, the full variable domain is EAGVTQFPSHSVIEKGQTVTLRCDPISGHDNLYWYRRVMGKEIKFLLHFVKESKQDESGMPNNRFLAERTGGTYSTLKVQPAELEDSGVYFCASSQGRDRNKGLYQPQHFGDGTRLSIL.